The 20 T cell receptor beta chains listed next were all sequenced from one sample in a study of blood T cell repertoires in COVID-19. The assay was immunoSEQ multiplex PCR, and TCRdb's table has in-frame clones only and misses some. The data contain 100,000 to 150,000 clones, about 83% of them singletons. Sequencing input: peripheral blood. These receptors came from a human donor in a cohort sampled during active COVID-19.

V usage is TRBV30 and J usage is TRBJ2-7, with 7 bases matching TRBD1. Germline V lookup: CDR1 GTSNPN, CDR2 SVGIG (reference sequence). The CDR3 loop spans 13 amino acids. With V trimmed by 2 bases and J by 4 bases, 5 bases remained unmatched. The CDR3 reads CAWSTVQGYEQYF. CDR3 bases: TGTGCCTGGAGTACGGTACAGGGGTACGAGCAGTACTTC.

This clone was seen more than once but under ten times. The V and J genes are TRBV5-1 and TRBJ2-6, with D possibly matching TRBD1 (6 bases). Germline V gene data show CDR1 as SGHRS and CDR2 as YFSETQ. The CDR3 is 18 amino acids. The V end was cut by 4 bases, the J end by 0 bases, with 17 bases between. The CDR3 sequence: CASSRTRDTGSGANVLTF. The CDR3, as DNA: TGCGCCAGCAGCCGCACCCGGGACACCGGCTCTGGGGCCAACGTCCTGACTTTC.

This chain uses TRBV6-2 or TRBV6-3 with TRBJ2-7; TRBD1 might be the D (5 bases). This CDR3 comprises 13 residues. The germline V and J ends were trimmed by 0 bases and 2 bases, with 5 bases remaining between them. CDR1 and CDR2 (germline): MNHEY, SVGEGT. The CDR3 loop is CASSYSDTYEQYF. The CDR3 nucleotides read TGTGCCAGCAGTTACTCGGACACCTACGAGCAGTACTTC.

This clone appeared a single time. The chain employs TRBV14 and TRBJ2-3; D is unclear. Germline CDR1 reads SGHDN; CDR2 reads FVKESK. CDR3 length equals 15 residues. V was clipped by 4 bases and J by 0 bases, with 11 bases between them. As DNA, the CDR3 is TGTGCCAGCAGCCCGTACCGAACTAGCACAGATACGCAGTATTTT. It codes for CASSPYRTSTDTQYF.

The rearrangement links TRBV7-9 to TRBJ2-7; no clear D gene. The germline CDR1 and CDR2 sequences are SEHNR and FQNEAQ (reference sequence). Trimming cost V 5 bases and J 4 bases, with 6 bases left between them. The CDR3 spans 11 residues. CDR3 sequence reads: CASSVQYEQYF. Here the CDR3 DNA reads TGTGCCAGCAGCGTTCAATACGAGCAGTACTTC.

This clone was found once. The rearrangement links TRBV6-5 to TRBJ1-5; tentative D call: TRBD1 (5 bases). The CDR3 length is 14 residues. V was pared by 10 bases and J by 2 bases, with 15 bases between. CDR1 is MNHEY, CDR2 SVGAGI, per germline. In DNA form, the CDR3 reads TGTGCCACCTCTACGGGGGGAGGCAATCAGCCCCAGCATTTT. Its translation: CATSTGGGNQPQHF.

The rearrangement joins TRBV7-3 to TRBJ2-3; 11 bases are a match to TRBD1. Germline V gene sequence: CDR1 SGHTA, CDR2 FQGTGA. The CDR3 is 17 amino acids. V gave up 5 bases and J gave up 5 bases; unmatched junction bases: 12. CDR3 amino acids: CASSPSGQGARGDTQYF. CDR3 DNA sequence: TGTGCCAGCAGCCCGTCCGGACAGGGGGCGCGGGGAGATACGCAGTATTTT.

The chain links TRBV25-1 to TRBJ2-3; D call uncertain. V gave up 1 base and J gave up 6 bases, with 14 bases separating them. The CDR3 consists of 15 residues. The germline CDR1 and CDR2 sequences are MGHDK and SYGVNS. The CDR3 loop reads CASSESGVRSDTQYF. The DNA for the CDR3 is TGTGCCAGCAGTGAATCTGGAGTTCGGTCTGATACGCAGTATTTT.

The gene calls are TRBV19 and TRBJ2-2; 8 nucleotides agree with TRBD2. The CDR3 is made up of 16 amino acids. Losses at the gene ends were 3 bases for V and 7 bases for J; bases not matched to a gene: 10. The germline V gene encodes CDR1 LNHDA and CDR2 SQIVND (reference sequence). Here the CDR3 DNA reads TGTGCCAGTAGTATCCCGGGACTAGGGCGTGACGGGGAGCTGTTTTTT. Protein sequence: CASSIPGLGRDGELFF.

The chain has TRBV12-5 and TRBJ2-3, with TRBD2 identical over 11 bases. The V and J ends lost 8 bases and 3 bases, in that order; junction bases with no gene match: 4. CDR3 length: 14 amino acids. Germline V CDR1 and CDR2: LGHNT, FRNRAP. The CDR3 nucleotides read TGTGCTAGTTTAGCTAGCGGGAGGACAGATACGCAGTATTTT. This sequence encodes CASLASGRTDTQYF.

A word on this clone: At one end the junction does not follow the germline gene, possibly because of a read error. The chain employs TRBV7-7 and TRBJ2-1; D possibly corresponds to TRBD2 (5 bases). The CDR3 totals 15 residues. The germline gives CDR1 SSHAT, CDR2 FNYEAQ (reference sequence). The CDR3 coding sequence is TGTGCTAGCAGCTTAGCGCCGGGTGTTAACAATGAGCAGTTCTTC. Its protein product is CASSLAPGVNNEQFF.

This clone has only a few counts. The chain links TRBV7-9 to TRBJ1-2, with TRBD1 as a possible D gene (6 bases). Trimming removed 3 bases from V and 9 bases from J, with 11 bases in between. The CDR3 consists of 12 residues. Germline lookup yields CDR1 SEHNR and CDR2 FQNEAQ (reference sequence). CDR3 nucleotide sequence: TGTGCCAGCAGCTTCGACAGGCATCGCTACACCTTC. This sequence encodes CASSFDRHRYTF.

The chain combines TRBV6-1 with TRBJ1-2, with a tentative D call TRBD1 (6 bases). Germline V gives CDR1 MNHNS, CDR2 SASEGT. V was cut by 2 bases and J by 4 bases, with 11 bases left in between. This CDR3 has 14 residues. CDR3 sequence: CASSERGGGYGYTF. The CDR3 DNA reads TGTGCCAGCAGTGAAAGGGGGGGCGGCTATGGCTACACCTTC.

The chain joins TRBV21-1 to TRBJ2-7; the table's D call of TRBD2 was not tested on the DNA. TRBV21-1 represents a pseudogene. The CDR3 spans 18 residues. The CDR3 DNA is TGTGCCAGCAGCACCTGGACTAGCGGGAGGGCCTGTAGGAACGAGCAGTACTTC. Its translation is CASSTWTSGRACRNEQYF.

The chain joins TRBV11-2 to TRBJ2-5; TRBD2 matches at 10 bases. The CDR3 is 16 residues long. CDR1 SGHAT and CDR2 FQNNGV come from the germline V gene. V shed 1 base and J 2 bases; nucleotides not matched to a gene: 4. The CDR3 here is CASSLGFSGGQETQYF. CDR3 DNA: TGTGCCAGCAGCTTAGGATTTAGCGGGGGGCAAGAGACCCAGTACTTC.

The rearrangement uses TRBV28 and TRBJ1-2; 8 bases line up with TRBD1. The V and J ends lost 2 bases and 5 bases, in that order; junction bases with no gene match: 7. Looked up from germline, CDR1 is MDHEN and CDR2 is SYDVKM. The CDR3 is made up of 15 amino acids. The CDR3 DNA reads TGTGCCAGCAGTTTAGGGGGACAGGCCCTATATGGCTACACCTTC. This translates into CASSLGGQALYGYTF.

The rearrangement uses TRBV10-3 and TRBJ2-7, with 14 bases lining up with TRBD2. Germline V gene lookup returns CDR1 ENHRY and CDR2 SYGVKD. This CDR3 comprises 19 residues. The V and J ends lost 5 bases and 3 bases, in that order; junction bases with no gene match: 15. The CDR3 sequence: CAISNAGLAGGPSRYEQYF. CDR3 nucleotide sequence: TGTGCCATCAGTAATGCAGGACTAGCGGGAGGACCATCTCGCTACGAGCAGTACTTC.

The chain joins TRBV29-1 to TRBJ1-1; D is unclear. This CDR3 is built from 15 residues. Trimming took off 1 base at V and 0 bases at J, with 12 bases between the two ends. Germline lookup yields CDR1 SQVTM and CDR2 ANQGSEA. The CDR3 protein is CSVEGGIVLNTEAFF. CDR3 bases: TGCAGCGTTGAAGGAGGGATCGTCCTGAACACTGAAGCTTTCTTT.

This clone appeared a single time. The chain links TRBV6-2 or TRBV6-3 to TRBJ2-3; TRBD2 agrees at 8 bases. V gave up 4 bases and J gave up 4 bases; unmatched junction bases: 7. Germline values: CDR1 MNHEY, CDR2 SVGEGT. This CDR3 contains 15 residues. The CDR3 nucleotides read TGTGCCAGCAGTTTCCGAGCGGGAGAGTCAGATACGCAGTATTTT. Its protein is CASSFRAGESDTQYF.

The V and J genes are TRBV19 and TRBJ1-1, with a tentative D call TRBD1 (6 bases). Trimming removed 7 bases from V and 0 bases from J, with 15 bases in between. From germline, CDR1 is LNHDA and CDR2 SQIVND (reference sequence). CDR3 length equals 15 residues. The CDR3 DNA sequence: TGTGCCAGTATTACAGGGTGGGGAATGAACACTGAAGCTTTCTTT. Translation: CASITGWGMNTEAFF.